The clone carrying this TCR beta chain was counted a single time. Its cognate antigen is unknown. Compared with germline, one end of the junction differs, possibly owing to a read error. The sample belongs to a study of tumor-infiltrating lymphocytes in primary liver carcinoma. Study background: The tumors, T1-T3 N0M0 lesions, were roughly 4.2 to 11 cm across. Productive TCRbeta read yields ran from roughly 3.9 to 6.8 million per sample and were similar between tissues.

Starting material of 500 to 600 ng total RNA yielded TCR beta cDNA via a constant-region primer. ARM-PCR was slightly modified, and three nested multiplex PCR rounds with it gave rise to the TCR beta libraries. Via MiXCR, TCRdb re-called the multiplex PCR reads, giving one row per CDR3 protein. The sample consists of about 74,000 distinct CDR3 sequences, roughly three quarters of them appearing once. The source material, about 18-31 mg of unsorted bulk tissue, was used to co-extract RNA and DNA. General study results and limits: Tumor region pairs showed greater overlap than either tumor-adjacent or tumor-blood pairs did. Tumor specimens were characterized by a significantly higher top-250-clone fraction than blood (p = 0.039).

The receptor was isolated from a man between 40 and 49 years old with primary liver carcinoma and hepatitis B virus infection. Specimen: liver tumor tissue from sampling region 4. As for subset: tumor region T4, right-lateral pole.

The CDR3 loop is CASRGGSGDYVQYF. The CDR3 DNA follows: TGCGCCAGCAGAGGGGGTAGCGGAGACTACGTGCAGTACTTC. The chain recombines TRBV10-1 with TRBJ2-7; either TRBD1 or TRBD2 may supply D (6 bases each). This CDR3 is built from 14 residues. Germline lookup yields CDR1 WNHNN and CDR2 SYGVQD (reference sequence).